Following are 12 T cell receptor beta chains from one sample sequenced in a study of T cell responses to AZD1222 COVID-19 vaccine. Profiled with immunoSEQ multiplex PCR; TCRdb holds only in-frame clones, not every one. Of about 68,000 clones listed, around four fifths are singletons. Material: peripheral blood, obtained on day 0 of AZD1222 vaccination. These receptors came from an adult in good health.

This rearrangement joins TRBV7-2 to TRBJ2-1; 8 bases map to TRBD2. J was trimmed by 3 bases and V by 4 bases; bases with no gene match: 11. Germline V gene lookup returns CDR1 SGHTA and CDR2 FQGNSA. The CDR3 length is 17 residues. CDR3 DNA sequence: TGTGCCAGCAGCTCTGATGTAGCCGGGACTAGCTACAATGAGCAGTTCTTC. As protein: CASSSDVAGTSYNEQFF.

This clone was counted a few times. V is TRBV18 and J is TRBJ1-2; TRBD1 agrees at 7 bases. With 3 bases clipped from V and 7 bases from J, the junction kept 11 bases outside the gene matches. CDR3 length: 15 residues. Germline values: CDR1 KGHSH, CDR2 LQKENI. DNA of the CDR3: TGTGCCAGCTCACCTACAGGGGAATTGGATCTTGGCTACACCTTC. Translating gives CASSPTGELDLGYTF. Combining the CDR3 with reference TRBV18 and TRBJ1-2 gives the whole variable domain NAGVMQNPRHLVRRRGQEARLRCSPMKGHSHVYWYRQLPEEGLKFMVYLQKENIIDESGMPKERFSAEFPKEGPSILRIQQVVRGDSAAYFCASSPTGELDLGYTFGSGTRLTVV.

The chain uses TRBV7-9 and TRBJ2-2; TRBD2 aligns across 8 bases. Germline CDR1 reads SEHNR; CDR2 reads FQNEAQ (reference sequence). With V trimmed by 7 bases and J by 2 bases, 3 bases remained unmatched. The CDR3 contains 14 residues. CDR3 region: CASKLAGNTGELFF. CDR3 DNA: TGTGCCAGCAAGCTAGCGGGTAACACCGGGGAGCTGTTTTTT.

The chain uses TRBV6-2 or TRBV6-3 and TRBJ1-5; possibly TRBD1 for D (6 bases). CDR1 is MNHEY, CDR2 SVGEGT, per germline. This CDR3 spans 14 amino acids. V was pared by 4 bases and J by 7 bases, with 14 bases between. CDR3 region: CASSLLQGKQPQHF. The CDR3 region has the DNA TGTGCCAGCAGTTTACTACAGGGAAAACAGCCCCAGCATTTT.

V gene TRBV12-5 combines with J gene TRBJ1-1; 9 bases line up with TRBD1. V lost 0 bases to trimming and J lost 4 bases; unmatched junction nucleotides: 6. There are 16 residues in the CDR3. CDR1 is LGHNT and CDR2 is FRNRAP in the germline V gene. In DNA form, the CDR3 reads TGTGCTAGTGGTTTGGTAAGAACAGGGGGCATCACTGAAGCTTTCTTT. This codes for CASGLVRTGGITEAFF.

The chain has TRBV9 and TRBJ2-1, with D possibly TRBD2 on 6 matching bases. Deletions cut 5 bases from V and 4 bases from J, with 13 bases between. The CDR3 covers 14 residues. The germline gives CDR1 SGDLS, CDR2 YYNGEE. The CDR3 coding sequence is TGTGCCAGCAGTAGCCAGGGACTTTACAATGAGCAGTTCTTC. It specifies CASSSQGLYNEQFF.

This chain connects TRBV30 to TRBJ1-1, with D possibly TRBD1 on 5 matching bases. Trimming removed 0 bases from V and 0 bases from J, with 17 bases in between. Germline-derived CDR1 and CDR2 are GTSNPN and SVGIG (reference sequence). The CDR3 has 17 residues. This CDR3 reads CAWSVPHGATVNTEAFF. CDR3 coding DNA: TGTGCCTGGAGTGTACCCCATGGGGCGACGGTGAACACTGAAGCTTTCTTT.

V is TRBV9 and J is TRBJ1-1; D remains ambiguous. The CDR3 sequence is 15 residues long. From germline, CDR1 is SGDLS and CDR2 YYNGEE. V was cut by 1 base and J by 5 bases, with 15 bases left in between. The CDR3 reads CASSVKGAEDTEAFF. CDR3 DNA sequence: TGTGCCAGCAGCGTAAAGGGCGCAGAAGATACTGAAGCTTTCTTT.

This chain links TRBV5-4 with TRBJ1-1; 7 bases line up with TRBD1. From germline, CDR1 is SGHNT and CDR2 YYREEE (reference sequence). This CDR3 has 13 amino acids. Trimming took 4 bases from V and 11 from J; bases not matched to a gene: 11. This CDR3 is CASSGDRVRDAFF. The CDR3 DNA reads TGTGCCAGCAGCGGCGACAGGGTGAGGGACGCTTTCTTT.

This chain uses TRBV7-9 with TRBJ1-4; 7 positions agree with TRBD1. This CDR3 is built from 16 residues. Germline loops: CDR1 SEHNR, CDR2 FQNEAQ (reference sequence). Unmatched junction bases numbered 4, after V lost 0 bases and J lost 3 bases. CDR3 DNA: TGTGCCAGCAGCTTAGCAGGGGGCTCATCTAATGAAAAACTGTTTTTT. Translated, it gives CASSLAGGSSNEKLFF. Full variable domain (rest looked up from reference TRBV7-9 and TRBJ1-4): DTGVSQNPRHKITKRGQNVTFRCDPISEHNRLYWYRQTLGQGPEFLTYFQNEAQLEKSRLLSDRFSAERPKGSFSTLEIQRTEQGDSAMYLCASSLAGGSSNEKLFFGSGTQLSVL.

This clone was counted between two and nine times. The rearrangement uses TRBV6-6 and TRBJ2-7; D might be TRBD1 or TRBD2, each matching 6 bases. Germline V lookup: CDR1 MNHNY, CDR2 SVGAGI (reference sequence). V was pared by 0 bases and J by 2 bases, with 11 bases between. The CDR3 spans 15 residues. CDR3 in amino acids: CASSYSEGGPYEQYF. The CDR3 nucleotides read TGTGCCAGCAGTTACTCAGAGGGGGGCCCCTACGAGCAGTACTTC.

This clone was counted once. V is TRBV19 and J is TRBJ1-1; 8 positions agree with TRBD1. Germline V gene lookup returns CDR1 LNHDA and CDR2 SQIVND (reference sequence). The CDR3 totals 12 residues. CDR3 sequence (DNA): TGTGGATCAGGGGGCAGGAGAACTGAAGCTTTCTTT. As protein: CGSGGRRTEAFF. Supplemented by reference TRBV19 and TRBJ1-1, the full variable domain reads DGGITQSPKYLFRKEGQNVTLSCEQNLNHDAMYWYRQDPGQGLRLIYYSQIVNDFQKGDIAEGYSVSREKKESFPLTVTSAQKNPTAFYLCGSGGRRTEAFFGQGTRLTVV.